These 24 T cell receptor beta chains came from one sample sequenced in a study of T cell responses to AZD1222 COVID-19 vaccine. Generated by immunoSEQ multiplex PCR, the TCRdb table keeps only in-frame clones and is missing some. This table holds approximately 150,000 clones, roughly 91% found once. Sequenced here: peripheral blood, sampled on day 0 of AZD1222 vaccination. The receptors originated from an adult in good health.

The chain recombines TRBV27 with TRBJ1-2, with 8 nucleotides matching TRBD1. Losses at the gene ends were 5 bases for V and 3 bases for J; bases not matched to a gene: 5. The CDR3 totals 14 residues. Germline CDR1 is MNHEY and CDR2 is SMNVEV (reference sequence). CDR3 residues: CASSKTGGDYGYTF. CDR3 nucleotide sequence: TGTGCCAGCAGTAAAACAGGGGGGGACTATGGCTACACCTTC.

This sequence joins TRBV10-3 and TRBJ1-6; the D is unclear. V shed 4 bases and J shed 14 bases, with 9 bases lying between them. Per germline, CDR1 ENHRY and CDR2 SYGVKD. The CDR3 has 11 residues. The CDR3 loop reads CAISADGSLHF. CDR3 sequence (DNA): TGTGCCATCAGTGCGGACGGTTCCCTCCACTTT.

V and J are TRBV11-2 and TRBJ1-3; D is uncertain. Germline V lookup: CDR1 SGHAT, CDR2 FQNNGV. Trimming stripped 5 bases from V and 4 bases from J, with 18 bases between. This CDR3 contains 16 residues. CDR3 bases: TGTGCCAGCAGCCTATCACCGTTAGTGGGCGGAAACACCATATATTTT. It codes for CASSLSPLVGGNTIYF.

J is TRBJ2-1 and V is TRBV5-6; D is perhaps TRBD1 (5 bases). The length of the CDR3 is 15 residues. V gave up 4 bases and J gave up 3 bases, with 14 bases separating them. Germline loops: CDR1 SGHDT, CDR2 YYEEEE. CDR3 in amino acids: CASSLLDRVYNEQFF. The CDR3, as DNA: TGTGCCAGCAGCCTCCTAGACAGAGTCTACAATGAGCAGTTCTTC.

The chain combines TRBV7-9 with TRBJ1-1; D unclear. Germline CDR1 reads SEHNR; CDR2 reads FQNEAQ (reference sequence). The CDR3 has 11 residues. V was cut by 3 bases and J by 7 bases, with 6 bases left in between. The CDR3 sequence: CASSLEGEAFF. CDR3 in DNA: TGTGCCAGCAGCTTGGAGGGTGAAGCTTTCTTT.

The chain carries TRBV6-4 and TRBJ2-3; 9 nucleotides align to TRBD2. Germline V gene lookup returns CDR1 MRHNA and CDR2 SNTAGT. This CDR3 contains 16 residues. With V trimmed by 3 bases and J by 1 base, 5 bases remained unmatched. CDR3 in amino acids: CASSESLAGGTDTQYF. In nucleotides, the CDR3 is TGTGCCAGCAGTGAAAGCTTAGCGGGGGGCACAGATACGCAGTATTTT.

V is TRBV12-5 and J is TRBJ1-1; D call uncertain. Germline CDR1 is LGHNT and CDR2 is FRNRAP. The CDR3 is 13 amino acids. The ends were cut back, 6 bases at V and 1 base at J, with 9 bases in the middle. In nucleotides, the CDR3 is TGTGCTAGTGGCCCTGGCAGGAACACTGAAGCTTTCTTT. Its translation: CASGPGRNTEAFF.

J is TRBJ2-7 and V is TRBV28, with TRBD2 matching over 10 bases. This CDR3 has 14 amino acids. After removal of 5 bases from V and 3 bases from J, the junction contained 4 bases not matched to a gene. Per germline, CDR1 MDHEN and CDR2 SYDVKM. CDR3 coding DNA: TGTGCCAGCAGTACCCGGACTAGCGGCTACGAGCAGTACTTC. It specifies CASSTRTSGYEQYF.

CDR3 nucleotide sequence: TGTGCCAGCAATAAAGGGCAGGACTATGGCTACACCTTC. This codes for CASNKGQDYGYTF. The J gene is TRBJ1-2, the V gene TRBV5-5; D is undetermined. Deletions cut 6 bases from V and 3 bases from J, with 12 bases between. Germline lookup yields CDR1 SGHKS and CDR2 YYEKEE (reference sequence). CDR3 size: 13 residues.

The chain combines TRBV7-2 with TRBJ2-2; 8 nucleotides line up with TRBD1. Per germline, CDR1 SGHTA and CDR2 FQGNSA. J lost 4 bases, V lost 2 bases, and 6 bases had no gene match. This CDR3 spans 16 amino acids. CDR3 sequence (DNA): TGTGCCAGCAGCTTACAGGGGGCCGCGGGCACCGGGGAGCTGTTTTTT. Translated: CASSLQGAAGTGELFF.

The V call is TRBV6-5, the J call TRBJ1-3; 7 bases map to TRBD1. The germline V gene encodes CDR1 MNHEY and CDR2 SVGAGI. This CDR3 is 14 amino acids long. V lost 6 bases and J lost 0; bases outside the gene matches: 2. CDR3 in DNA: TGTGCCAGCAGACCAGGGGGCTCTGGAAACACCATATATTTT. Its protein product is CASRPGGSGNTIYF.

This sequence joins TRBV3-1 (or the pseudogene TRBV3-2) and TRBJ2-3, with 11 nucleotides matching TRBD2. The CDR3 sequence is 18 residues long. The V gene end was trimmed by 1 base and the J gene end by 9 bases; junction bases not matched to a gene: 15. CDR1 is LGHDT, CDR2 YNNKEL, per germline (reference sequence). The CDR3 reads CASSQVPPSLAGEDTQYF. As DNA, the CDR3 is TGTGCCAGCAGCCAAGTCCCCCCTTCACTAGCGGGAGAGGACACGCAGTATTTT.

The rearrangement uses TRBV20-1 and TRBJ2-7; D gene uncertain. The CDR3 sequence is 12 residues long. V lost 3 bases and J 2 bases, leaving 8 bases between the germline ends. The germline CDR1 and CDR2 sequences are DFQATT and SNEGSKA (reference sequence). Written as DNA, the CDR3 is TGCAGTGCTAGTAGGCAGACCTACGAGCAGTACTTC. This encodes CSASRQTYEQYF.

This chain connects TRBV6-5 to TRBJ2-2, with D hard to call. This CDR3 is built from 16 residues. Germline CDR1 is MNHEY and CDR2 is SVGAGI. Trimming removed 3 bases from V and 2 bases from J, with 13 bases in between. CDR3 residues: CASSYLTFSNTGELFF. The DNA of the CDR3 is TGTGCCAGCAGTTATCTGACCTTTTCAAACACCGGGGAGCTGTTTTTT.

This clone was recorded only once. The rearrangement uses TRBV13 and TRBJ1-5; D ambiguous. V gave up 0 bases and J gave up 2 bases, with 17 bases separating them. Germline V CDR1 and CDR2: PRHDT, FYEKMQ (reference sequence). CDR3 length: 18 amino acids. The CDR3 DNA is TGTGCCAGCAGCTTAGGGGGAAGGAGGTTGGGAGGCAATCAGCCCCAGCATTTT. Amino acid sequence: CASSLGGRRLGGNQPQHF.

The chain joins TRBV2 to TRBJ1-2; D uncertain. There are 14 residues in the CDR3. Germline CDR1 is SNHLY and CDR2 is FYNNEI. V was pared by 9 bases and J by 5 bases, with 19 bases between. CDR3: CASRPDSKPYGYTF. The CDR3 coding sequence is TGTGCCAGTCGGCCCGACTCTAAACCATATGGCTACACCTTC.

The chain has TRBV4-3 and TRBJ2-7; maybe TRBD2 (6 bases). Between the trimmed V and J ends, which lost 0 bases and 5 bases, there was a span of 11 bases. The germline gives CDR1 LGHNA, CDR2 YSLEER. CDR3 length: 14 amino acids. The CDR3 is CASSQDTGANEQYF. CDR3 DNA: TGCGCCAGCAGCCAAGATACGGGAGCAAACGAGCAGTACTTC.

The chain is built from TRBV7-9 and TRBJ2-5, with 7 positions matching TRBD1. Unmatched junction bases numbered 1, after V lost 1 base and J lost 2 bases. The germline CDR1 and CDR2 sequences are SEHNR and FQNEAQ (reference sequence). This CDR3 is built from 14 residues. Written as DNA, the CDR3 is TGTGCCAGCAGCTTAGGGACAGGTCAAGAGACCCAGTACTTC. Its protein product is CASSLGTGQETQYF.

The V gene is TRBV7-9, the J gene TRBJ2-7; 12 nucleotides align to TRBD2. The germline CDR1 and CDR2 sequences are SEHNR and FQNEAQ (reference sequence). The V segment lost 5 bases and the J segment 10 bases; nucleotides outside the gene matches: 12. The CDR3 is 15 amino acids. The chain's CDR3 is CASSSTTTSGSFQYF. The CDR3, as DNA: TGTGCCAGCAGCAGTACTACGACTAGCGGGAGTTTTCAGTACTTC.

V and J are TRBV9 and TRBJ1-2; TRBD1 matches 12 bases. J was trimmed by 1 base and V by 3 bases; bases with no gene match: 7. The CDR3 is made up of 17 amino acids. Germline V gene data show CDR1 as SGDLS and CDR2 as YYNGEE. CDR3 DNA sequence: TGTGCCAGCAGCGCCCGGGACAGGGGGCGATTTAACTATGGCTACACCTTC. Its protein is CASSARDRGRFNYGYTF.

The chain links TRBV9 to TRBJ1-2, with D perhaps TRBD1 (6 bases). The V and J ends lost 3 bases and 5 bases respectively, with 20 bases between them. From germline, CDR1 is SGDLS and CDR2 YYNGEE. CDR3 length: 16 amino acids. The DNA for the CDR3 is TGTGCCAGCAGCGCGGGGTTAAGGACAGTACATTATGGCTACACCTTC. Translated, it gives CASSAGLRTVHYGYTF. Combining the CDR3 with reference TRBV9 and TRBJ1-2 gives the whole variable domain DSGVTQTPKHLITATGQRVTLRCSPRSGDLSVYWYQQSLDQGLQFLIQYYNGEERAKGNILERFSAQQFPDLHSELNLSSLELGDSALYFCASSAGLRTVHYGYTFGSGTRLTVV.

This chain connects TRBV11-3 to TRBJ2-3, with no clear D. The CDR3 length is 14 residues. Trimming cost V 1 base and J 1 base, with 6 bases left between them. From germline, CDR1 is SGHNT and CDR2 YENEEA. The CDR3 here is CASSLARGTDTQYF. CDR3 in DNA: TGTGCCAGCAGCTTAGCCCGCGGCACAGATACGCAGTATTTT.

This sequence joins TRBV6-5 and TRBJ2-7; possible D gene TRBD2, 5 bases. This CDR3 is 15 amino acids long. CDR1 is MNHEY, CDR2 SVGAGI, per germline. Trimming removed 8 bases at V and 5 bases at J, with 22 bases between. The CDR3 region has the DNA TGTGCCAGCGACAACCGAAATAGAGGGAACAACGAGCAGTACTTC. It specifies CASDNRNRGNNEQYF.

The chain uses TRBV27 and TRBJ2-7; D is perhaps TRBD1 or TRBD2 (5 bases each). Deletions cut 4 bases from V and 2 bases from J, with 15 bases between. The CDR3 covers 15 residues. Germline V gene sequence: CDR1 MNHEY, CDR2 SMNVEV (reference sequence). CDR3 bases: TGTGCCAGCAGTTCGGATCCGGGACGACCCTACGAGCAGTACTTC. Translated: CASSSDPGRPYEQYF.